What follows are 22 T cell receptor beta chains derived from one specimen sequenced in a study of breast tumors, draining lymph nodes, adjacent tissues. Breast cancer patients provided tissue from their axillary draining lymph nodes. TCRdb reprocessed the multiplex PCR reads with MiXCR, giving one entry per CDR3 protein. Of roughly 130,000 distinct CDR3 sequences in the sample, 32% are singletons; the top ten hold about 2.5%. The sequencing sample was made of axillary lymph node tissue. The receptor source for this set is a female donor with breast cancer. Some clones in this sample may be carry-over from other donors' samples.

This rearrangement joins TRBV11-2 to TRBJ1-6; possible D gene TRBD1, 5 bases. V dropped 5 bases and J dropped 7 bases, with 18 bases sitting between them. The CDR3 consists of 16 residues. Per the germline V gene, CDR1 is SGHAT and CDR2 is FQNNGV. CDR3 residues: CASSLRRGALNSPLHF. The CDR3 nucleotides are TGTGCCAGCAGCCTCCGAAGGGGAGCATTAAATTCACCCCTCCACTTT.

This clonotype was seen at least ten times. The chain joins TRBV4-1 to TRBJ1-2; maybe TRBD1 (6 bases). Germline loops: CDR1 MGHRA, CDR2 YSYEKL. V was shortened by 5 bases and J by 0 bases, with 13 bases between the two germline ends. This CDR3 contains 15 residues. The CDR3 nucleotides are TGCGCCAGCAGCTTAACCGGACAGACTAACTATGGCTACACCTTC. Translated: CASSLTGQTNYGYTF.

The chain has TRBV7-2 and TRBJ1-6, with TRBD1 matching 7 bases. Germline V gene sequence: CDR1 SGHTA, CDR2 FQGNSA. Trimming at V came to 4 bases and at J to 7 bases, leaving 4 bases not matched to a gene. The CDR3 is 14 residues long. The DNA for the CDR3 is TGTGCCAGCAGCTACGGACAGGCCAATTCACCCCTCCACTTT. Its protein product is CASSYGQANSPLHF. Full variable domain (missing parts from reference TRBV7-2 and TRBJ1-6): GAGVSQSPSNKVTEKGKDVELRCDPISGHTALYWYRQSLGQGLEFLIYFQGNSAPDKSGLPSDRFSAERTGGSVSTLTIQRTQQEDSAVYLCASSYGQANSPLHFGNGTRLTVT.

A note on this clonotype: With a much larger clone just one base away, this may be a read error. The genes are TRBV30 and TRBJ1-2; the D is unclear. This CDR3 region has 13 residues. Germline lookup yields CDR1 GTSNPN and CDR2 SVGIG (reference sequence). The CDR3 here is CAWRGLFGGGYAF. The CDR3 coding sequence is TGTGCCTGGAGAGGACTTTTTGGTGGTGGCTACGCCTTC.

This clonotype occurred once. This chain uses TRBV7-3 with TRBJ2-3; 14 nucleotides align to TRBD2. The CDR3 is 16 amino acids. Trimming at V came to 5 bases and at J to 4 bases, leaving 5 bases not matched to a gene. Germline loops: CDR1 SGHTA, CDR2 FQGTGA. Here the CDR3 DNA reads TGTGCCAGCAGCCAGGGACTAGCGGGGGAGGCAGATACGCAGTATTTT. Translating gives CASSQGLAGEADTQYF.

This clonotype was counted many times. The CDR3 reads CASSLNGNQPQHF. The CDR3, as DNA: TGTGCCAGCAGCCTGAACGGGAATCAGCCCCAGCATTTT. The chain employs TRBV27 and TRBJ1-5; D is uncertain. This CDR3 is 13 amino acids long. Trimming removed 6 bases from V and 4 bases from J, with 10 bases in between. Looked up from germline, CDR1 is MNHEY and CDR2 is SMNVEV (reference sequence).

This clonotype was picked up many times. The chain is built from TRBV4-2 and TRBJ2-1, with D tentatively TRBD1 (6 bases). The CDR3 is made up of 16 amino acids. CDR1 LGHNA and CDR2 YNFKEQ come from the germline V gene. V lost 0 bases and J 3 bases, leaving 12 bases between the germline ends. CDR3: CASSQDLQGSYNEQFF. Here the CDR3 DNA reads TGTGCCAGCAGCCAAGATTTGCAGGGGAGCTACAATGAGCAGTTCTTC.

This clonotype occurred many times. The CDR3 sequence is CSVQNTEAFF. DNA for the CDR3: TGCAGCGTCCAGAACACTGAAGCTTTCTTT. The chain joins TRBV29-1 to TRBJ1-1; D is undetermined. The CDR3 has 10 residues. In germline, CDR1 is SQVTM, CDR2 ANQGSEA. The V end was cut by 6 bases, the J end by 1 base, with 3 bases between.

V is TRBV6-8 and J is TRBJ2-1; D possibly corresponds to TRBD2 (6 bases). Trimming left V 2 bases short and J 15 bases short, with 14 bases between. The CDR3 is 12 residues long. CDR1 is MNHGY and CDR2 is SAAAGT in the germline V gene. The CDR3 DNA sequence: TGTGCCAGCAGTTACGGGGGGTTGAGTATGTTCTTC. Protein sequence: CASSYGGLSMFF.

This clonotype was counted many times. A much larger clone differs by one base, so this may be a read error. The chain recombines TRBV7-2 with TRBJ2-5; 8 bases are shared with TRBD1. The CDR3 length is 15 residues. Germline-derived CDR1 and CDR2 are SGHTA and FQGNSA. Written as DNA, the CDR3 is TGTGCCAGCAGCCGGGACAGGATCAGAGAAGAGACCCAGCACTTC. Translated: CASSRDRIREETQHF.

At least ten counts were recorded for this clonotype. This chain uses TRBV6-6 with TRBJ1-6; D perhaps matches TRBD1 (6 bases). Trimming took 4 bases from V and 10 from J, leaving 11 bases between them. The CDR3 covers 13 residues. Germline CDR1 reads MNHNY; CDR2 reads SVGAGI (reference sequence). CDR3 amino acids: CASSSRGESPLHF. Written as DNA, the CDR3 is TGTGCCAGCAGTTCCAGGGGAGAATCACCCCTCCACTTT.

CDR3 in DNA: TGTGCCAGCAGTCCACTCCCGGGACAGAGAGGGACTAATTCACCCCTCCACTTT. Amino acids: CASSPLPGQRGTNSPLHF. V gene TRBV28 combines with J gene TRBJ1-6, with TRBD1 identical over 7 bases. Germline loops: CDR1 MDHEN, CDR2 SYDVKM. The CDR3 is 18 amino acids. J lost 6 bases, V lost 5 bases, and 16 bases had no gene match.

This clonotype has just a few counts. The CDR3 sequence is CASSFQGRTEAFF. CDR3 in DNA: TGTGCCAGCAGCTTCCAGGGTAGAACTGAAGCTTTCTTT. This chain connects TRBV5-5 to TRBJ1-1; D perhaps matches TRBD1 (5 bases). CDR1 and CDR2 from the germline V gene are SGHKS and YYEKEE (reference sequence). Trimming removed 2 bases from V and 5 bases from J, with 10 bases in between. This CDR3 contains 13 residues.

The chain uses TRBV7-3 and TRBJ2-1; 15 bases fit TRBD2. The CDR3 runs to 17 residues. Trimming took 5 bases from V and 4 from J; bases not matched to a gene: 6. Germline assignment: CDR1 SGHTA and CDR2 FQGTGA. The CDR3 loop reads CASSQYGTSGGYNEQFF. In DNA form, the CDR3 reads TGTGCCAGCAGCCAGTACGGGACTAGCGGGGGGTACAATGAGCAGTTCTTC.

V gene TRBV14 combines with J gene TRBJ2-6; D perhaps matches TRBD1 (6 bases). Germline V lookup: CDR1 SGHDN, CDR2 FVKESK. Trimming removed 4 bases from V and 2 bases from J, with 9 bases in between. This CDR3 is 15 amino acids long. DNA for the CDR3: TGTGCCAGCAGCCGGAACAGGGCTGGGGCCAACGTCCTGACTTTC. Protein product: CASSRNRAGANVLTF.

This clonotype was detected ten times or more. The V and J genes are TRBV24-1 and TRBJ2-2; perhaps D is TRBD1 or TRBD2 (7 bases each). This CDR3 comprises 17 residues. CDR1 KGHDR and CDR2 SFDVKD come from the germline V gene. The V and J ends lost 3 bases and 0 bases respectively, with 13 bases between them. The CDR3 sequence: CATSDGGGTANTGELFF. The CDR3 nucleotides are TGTGCCACCAGTGATGGGGGGGGGACAGCGAACACCGGGGAGCTGTTTTTT.

This clonotype was seen only a few times. A much larger clone is a single base away; this may be a read error. V usage is TRBV12-3 or TRBV12-4 and J usage is TRBJ1-2, with 7 bases identical to TRBD1. The CDR3 contains 13 residues. The CDR3 DNA is TGTGCCAGCAGTCCCACAGGGGCCCGTGGCTACGCCTTC. This codes for CASSPTGARGYAF.

V gene TRBV4-2 combines with J gene TRBJ2-7, with no clear D. The germline V gene has CDR1 LGHNA and CDR2 YNFKEQ. Between the trimmed V and J ends, which lost 0 bases and 0 bases, there was a span of 9 bases. CDR3 length: 15 residues. CDR3 nucleotide sequence: TGTGCCAGCAGCCAAGAAAGATTGAGCTCCTACGAGCAGTACTTC. This sequence encodes CASSQERLSSYEQYF.

This clonotype was recorded many times. This chain connects TRBV9 to TRBJ2-7, with 7 positions matching TRBD1. V was pared by 4 bases and J by 2 bases, with 9 bases of the junction left unmatched. CDR1 is SGDLS and CDR2 is YYNGEE in the germline V gene. The CDR3 consists of 15 residues. The CDR3 nucleotides read TGTGCCAGCAGCCTTACCGGGACAGCAACCTACGAGCAGTACTTC. This gives the protein CASSLTGTATYEQYF.

On this clonotype itself: Being one base from a much bigger clone, this may be a read error. V gene TRBV2 combines with J gene TRBJ2-4, with D hard to call. Germline CDR1 reads SNHLY; CDR2 reads FYNNEI. There are 14 residues in the CDR3. V was clipped by 9 bases and J by 0 bases, with 12 bases between them. The CDR3: CARYLAGAKNIQYF. CDR3 DNA: TGTGCCAGATACTTAGCCGGAGCCAAAAACATTCAGTACTTC.

The sample holds many counts of this clonotype. This sequence joins TRBV6-6 and TRBJ1-6; possibly TRBD1 for D (5 bases). The germline V gene encodes CDR1 MNHNY and CDR2 SVGAGI (reference sequence). The CDR3 runs to 15 residues. V dropped 6 bases and J dropped 9 bases, with 18 bases sitting between them. CDR3 coding DNA: TGTGCCAGCAGCTTGGGGGAGGTCAACGGTTCACCCCTCCACTTT. It codes for CASSLGEVNGSPLHF.

This clonotype was seen many times. The genes are TRBV20-1 and TRBJ1-5, with D hard to call. The germline CDR1 and CDR2 sequences are DFQATT and SNEGSKA (reference sequence). V was clipped by 3 bases and J by 7 bases, with 7 bases between them. The CDR3 contains 11 residues. The CDR3 nucleotides read TGCAGTGCTAGTCTCGGACAGCCCCAGCATTTT. It encodes CSASLGQPQHF.